Sequencing of this T cell receptor (beta chain) was carried out in a study of blood T cell repertoires in COVID-19 (TCRdb year 2020). As for the study more broadly: The collaborator samples originated in the United States, Italy and Spain and spanned the acute and convalescent phases of COVID-19. The prospective study material was composed of cDNA or gDNA derived from T cells, B-cell-depleted T cells, or PBMCs. Subjects who had been exposed to COVID-19, were actively infected with it, or had recovered from it provided the deeply sampled blood TCRbeta repertoires that made up the dataset. The repertoires were released in a freely available public database intended as a resource for research on the immune response to SARS-CoV-2. The samples were drawn from the first 160 participants of the ongoing ImmuneRACE study and from 950 to 1,500 subjects provided by 6 global collaborators. Sample metadata almost always included a de-identified subject ID, COVID-19 status, age in years and sex. Where available, HLA class I and class II types were taken from metadata supplied by the sample provider and were not determined by assay-based typing.

Each collaborating institution followed its own protocols to collect whole blood in K2EDTA tubes. Collaborator samples were shipped for TCRbeta analysis as frozen whole blood, isolated PBMCs, or DNA extracted from either sample type. The immunoSEQ Assay, a bias-controlled multiplex PCR, was used to amplify TCRbeta CDR3 regions from genomic DNA. The original pipeline was this. Within the assay, amplification of reference gene primers was used to estimate how many nucleated cells each sample contained. Sequence reads were collapsed and filtered to measure the absolute abundance of every unique TCRbeta CDR3 rearrangement. Productive Simpson clonality was computed per sample as the square root of Simpson's diversity index over productive rearrangements. Imported from immuneACCESS, the table was reduced by TCRdb to in-frame sequences with V and J called. These copies leave out some clones; in studies compared against another copy, an unresolved V gene accounts for under half, and the cause of the remainder is not known. From that table come the V and J calls and clone size; the DNA was used to work out D and trimming. A total of a few hundred thousand clones appear in this sample, about 80% of them only once. The ten largest clones add up to roughly 7% of the sample.

Concerning this clone: Its recognized antigen is unknown. Per-base quality was not reported, and no clone a single base away is much larger than it.

Reading the germline V gene (reference sequence) gives CDR1 LNHDA and CDR2 SQIVND. The CDR3 holds 15 amino acids from the cysteine to the phenylalanine. Kept here is only the CDR3 DNA, which spans 45 bases and is read in frame from base 1. V is cut back by 6 bases and J by 10 bases, with 15 bases in the junction unmatched. The study at large found these results: The quantity of clinical and demographic metadata differed by source and by participant and was supplied without curation.

The source material was peripheral blood. The chain was built from TRBV19 and TRBJ1-1, with 9 bases in between that match TRBD1. The TCR was taken from a woman aged 50 to 60 with acute or convalescent COVID-19. The bases read TGTGCCAGTAGGGAACAGGGGGCGGCGTCAGGAGTAGCTTTCTTT. It encodes CASREQGAASGVAFF.